Listed below are T cell receptor beta chains from one sample, sequenced in a study of blood T cell repertoires in COVID-19. Sequenced by immunoSEQ multiplex PCR; TCRdb stores in-frame clones only, minus some. The sample has about 170,000 clones; 80% to 90% are singletons. Input material: peripheral blood. The receptors were sampled from a man between 18 and 35 years old with active or convalescent COVID-19. Both conserved end residues are part of each CDR3. The D gene is left open where the match is weak. Clone size appears in some rows only: once, few, many, or a class for an expanded clone.

cdr3_nt: TGTGCCAGCACTCGACAGGATAACTCTGGAAACACCATATATTTT; cdr3_aa: CASTRQDNSGNTIYF; clone_size: .; j_call: TRBJ1-3; v_call: TRBV6-6; d_call: .
cdr3_nt: TGCGCCACCAACATGTTGGGACAGACACAAGAGACCCAGTACTTC; cdr3_aa: CATNMLGQTQETQYF; clone_size: .; j_call: TRBJ2-5; v_call: TRBV5-1; d_call: TRBD1
cdr3_nt: TGTGCCAGTACCGATGTGGCCACTCAGCCCCAGCATTTT; cdr3_aa: CASTDVATQPQHF; clone_size: .; j_call: TRBJ1-5; v_call: TRBV19; d_call: .
cdr3_nt: TGTGCCAGCAGTTTGAGGGTTGTGGCAAACACCGGGGAGCTGTTTTTT; cdr3_aa: CASSLRVVANTGELFF; clone_size: .; j_call: TRBJ2-2; v_call: TRBV28; d_call: .
cdr3_nt: TGTGCCAGCAGTCGGCCTAGCGGGAACACCGGGGAGCTGTTTTTT; cdr3_aa: CASSRPSGNTGELFF; clone_size: .; j_call: TRBJ2-2; v_call: TRBV6-2/TRBV6-3; d_call: TRBD2
cdr3_nt: TGTGCCAGCAGCCCACAAGAGACCCAGTACTTC; cdr3_aa: CASSPQETQYF; clone_size: .; j_call: TRBJ2-5; v_call: TRBV6-6; d_call: .
cdr3_nt: TGTGCCAGCAGCTTAAATAGCGGGGGGTGGAGTGAGCAGTTCTTC; cdr3_aa: CASSLNSGGWSEQFF; clone_size: .; j_call: TRBJ2-1; v_call: TRBV7-2; d_call: TRBD2
cdr3_nt: TGTGCCAGCAGCTTAGAAGAACAAGAAGCTTTCTTT; cdr3_aa: CASSLEEQEAFF; clone_size: .; j_call: TRBJ1-1; v_call: TRBV7-9; d_call: .
cdr3_nt: TGTGCCAGCAGTGAACTGAGACAGGGTACGTTCGGTCGGGGCCCAAATGGCTACACCTTC; cdr3_aa: CASSELRQGTFGRGPNGYTF; clone_size: .; j_call: TRBJ1-2; v_call: TRBV6-1; d_call: TRBD1
cdr3_nt: TGTGCCAGCAAGGCGTTAGCGGGAACTAGCACAGATACGCAGTATTTT; cdr3_aa: CASKALAGTSTDTQYF; clone_size: once; j_call: TRBJ2-3; v_call: TRBV2; d_call: TRBD2
cdr3_nt: TGTGCCAGTAGTATGGGACTGCAAGGCTACACCTTC; cdr3_aa: CASSMGLQGYTF; clone_size: .; j_call: TRBJ1-2; v_call: TRBV19; d_call: .
cdr3_nt: TGTGCCAGCAGCTACCAAGGGGGACACTACGAGCAGTACTTC; cdr3_aa: CASSYQGGHYEQYF; clone_size: once; j_call: TRBJ2-7; v_call: TRBV7-2; d_call: .
cdr3_nt: TGTGCCAGCAGCTTAGCGCGAGGTAGCCCCAATGAGCAGTTCTTC; cdr3_aa: CASSLARGSPNEQFF; clone_size: .; j_call: TRBJ2-1; v_call: TRBV7-9; d_call: .
cdr3_nt: TGTGCCAGCAGTTTATCCCAGTGGGGCAGGAAAGACGGGGAGCTGTTTTTT; cdr3_aa: CASSLSQWGRKDGELFF; clone_size: .; j_call: TRBJ2-2; v_call: TRBV28; d_call: .
cdr3_nt: TGTGCTAGTGAACAGGACAATCAGCCCCAGCATTTT; cdr3_aa: CASEQDNQPQHF; clone_size: .; j_call: TRBJ1-5; v_call: TRBV12-5; d_call: .
cdr3_nt: TGTGCCAGCAGACACCGGATCACTAGCGTTCCCGGGGAGCTGTTTTTT; cdr3_aa: CASRHRITSVPGELFF; clone_size: .; j_call: TRBJ2-2; v_call: TRBV2; d_call: TRBD2
cdr3_nt: TGTGCCAGCAGCACAGGGACGGTGAACACCGGGGAGCTGTTTTTT; cdr3_aa: CASSTGTVNTGELFF; clone_size: .; j_call: TRBJ2-2; v_call: TRBV5-5; d_call: .
cdr3_nt: TGTGCCAGCAGCCTAGTCTTGGCTGGTCCAGGCTACACCTTC; cdr3_aa: CASSLVLAGPGYTF; clone_size: .; j_call: TRBJ1-2; v_call: TRBV7-8; d_call: .
cdr3_nt: TGTGCCAGCAGCCGGTACCCAGGCTACGAGCAGTACTTC; cdr3_aa: CASSRYPGYEQYF; clone_size: .; j_call: TRBJ2-7; v_call: TRBV14; d_call: .
cdr3_nt: TGTGCCAGCATCTCTAGCTTCTCCCTTGAGCAGTTCTTC; cdr3_aa: CASISSFSLEQFF; clone_size: .; j_call: TRBJ2-1; v_call: TRBV2; d_call: .
cdr3_nt: TGTGCCAGCAGCCACAGAGGGCAGCCGAACACTGAAGCTTTCTTT; cdr3_aa: CASSHRGQPNTEAFF; clone_size: once; j_call: TRBJ1-1; v_call: TRBV7-8; d_call: .
cdr3_nt: TGTGCCACCAGCGAATCGGGGCGGCAGGGGGCACGGGAGACCCAGTACTTC; cdr3_aa: CATSESGRQGARETQYF; clone_size: .; j_call: TRBJ2-5; v_call: TRBV24-1; d_call: TRBD1
cdr3_nt: TGTGCCAGCAGCTTACAGCGGGGGTTCTCCACCGGGGAGCTGTTTTTT; cdr3_aa: CASSLQRGFSTGELFF; clone_size: few; j_call: TRBJ2-2; v_call: TRBV11-3; d_call: TRBD2
cdr3_nt: TGTGCCAGCAGCCATAGGCAAACAGACGAAGCTTTCTTT; cdr3_aa: CASSHRQTDEAFF; clone_size: .; j_call: TRBJ1-1; v_call: TRBV3-1/TRBV3-2; d_call: .
cdr3_nt: TGTGCCAGCAGTCCTAGCGTTAGCTCCTACAATGAGCAGTTCTTC; cdr3_aa: CASSPSVSSYNEQFF; clone_size: .; j_call: TRBJ2-1; v_call: TRBV11-3; d_call: .
cdr3_nt: TGCAGTGTCTCGTCCTCCTACGAGCAGTACTTC; cdr3_aa: CSVSSSYEQYF; clone_size: .; j_call: TRBJ2-7; v_call: TRBV20-1; d_call: .
cdr3_nt: TGTGCCAGCAGCTTAGATTTCGTCGGGGAGCTGTTTTTT; cdr3_aa: CASSLDFVGELFF; clone_size: .; j_call: TRBJ2-2; v_call: TRBV11-2; d_call: .
cdr3_nt: TGTGCCAGCAGTTTGACGTTCGACAGCTCCTACGAGCAGTACTTC; cdr3_aa: CASSLTFDSSYEQYF; clone_size: .; j_call: TRBJ2-7; v_call: TRBV27; d_call: .
cdr3_nt: TGTGCCAGCAGCTTACCCACAGCAAACAATGAGCAGTTCTTC; cdr3_aa: CASSLPTANNEQFF; clone_size: .; j_call: TRBJ2-1; v_call: TRBV7-9; d_call: .
cdr3_nt: TGTGCCAGCAGCTTCCCTAGCGGGGATGAGACCCAGTACTTC; cdr3_aa: CASSFPSGDETQYF; clone_size: .; j_call: TRBJ2-5; v_call: TRBV5-4; d_call: TRBD2
cdr3_nt: TGTGCCAGCCACCCCAGCGGGGGGCCTTCCGGGGAGCTGTTTTTT; cdr3_aa: CASHPSGGPSGELFF; clone_size: .; j_call: TRBJ2-2; v_call: TRBV11-2; d_call: TRBD2
cdr3_nt: TGTGCCAGCAGCTATTCAAAAGGAGCGAGTAACTATGGCTACACCTTC; cdr3_aa: CASSYSKGASNYGYTF; clone_size: once; j_call: TRBJ1-2; v_call: TRBV7-7; d_call: .
cdr3_nt: TGTGCCAGTAAAGATCGAGGAGACGGCAACATTCAGTACTTC; cdr3_aa: CASKDRGDGNIQYF; clone_size: .; j_call: TRBJ2-4; v_call: TRBV19; d_call: .
cdr3_nt: TGTGCCAGCACCTCAAACCCAATGGCGGCACCCAGAGATGGCTACACCTTC; cdr3_aa: CASTSNPMAAPRDGYTF; clone_size: .; j_call: TRBJ1-2; v_call: TRBV5-6; d_call: .
cdr3_nt: TGCGCCAGCAGCTTGGATTTGGGCGGTGGGGGGACTGGCGATGGCTACACCTTC; cdr3_aa: CASSLDLGGGGTGDGYTF; clone_size: .; j_call: TRBJ1-2; v_call: TRBV5-1; d_call: .
cdr3_nt: TGCAGCGCGGGACAGGGGGGCAATCAGCCCCAGCATTTT; cdr3_aa: CSAGQGGNQPQHF; clone_size: .; j_call: TRBJ1-5; v_call: TRBV29-1; d_call: TRBD1